This TCR beta chain was sequenced for a study of radiation and T cells in renal cell carcinoma. Time point specified: blood 4 weeks post-SBRT, at nephrectomy. The treatment here: 15 Gy SBRT to primary tumor, nephrectomy 4 weeks later. Clones were sequenced by immunoSEQ multiplex PCR, and TCRdb holds only the in-frame ones, with some missing. The repertoire has fewer than 80,000 clones, 70% to 90% of them found once; the top ten carry about 2.5%. The material was blood, obtained from a patient whose treatment included radiotherapy and nephrectomy. This clonotype was sampled from a woman in her sixties or seventies with renal cell carcinoma.

Written as DNA, the CDR3 is TGTGCCAGCAGTTACTCGACCCAGGGCGGTGGCTACACCTTC. Translated, it gives CASSYSTQGGGYTF. The chain employs TRBV6-5 and TRBJ1-2; possible D gene TRBD1, 5 bases. The CDR3 has 14 amino acids. V was clipped by 0 bases and J by 7 bases, with 12 bases between them. Looked up from germline, CDR1 is MNHEY and CDR2 is SVGAGI.